This TCR beta chain came from a study of T cells after somatic rescue of genetic block. The method was immunoSEQ multiplex PCR; TCRdb's version includes in-frame clones alone and lacks a portion of them. The sample has around 67,000 clones, 90% to 95% seen once. The CDR3 is made up of 15 amino acids. V gave up 6 bases and J gave up 5 bases; unmatched junction bases: 6. Germline V gives CDR1 SNHLY, CDR2 FYNNEI. The chain recombines TRBV2 with TRBJ2-5; 13 nucleotides agree with TRBD2. The TCR originated in a man aged 40-55 years. Input material: peripheral blood mononuclear cells (PBMCs). The CDR3 bases are TGTGCCAGCAGCATACTAGCGGGGGGGCCGGAGACCCAGTACTTC. It specifies CASSILAGGPETQYF. The full variable domain, rest sourced from reference TRBV2 and TRBJ2-5, is EPEVTQTPSHQVTQMGQEVILRCVPISNHLYFYWYRQILGQKVEFLVSFYNNEISEKSEIFDDQFSVERPDGSNFTLKIRSTKLEDSAMYFCASSILAGGPETQYFGPGTRLLVL.